The 18 T cell receptor beta chains below all came from one sample that was sequenced in a study of blood T cells in healthy people across ages (dated by TCRdb to 2015 to 2017). The library was produced with 5' RACE. Sequencing instrument: Illumina HiSeq 2500. A second PCR of roughly 7 to 11 cycles was run with a J-beta primer mix and a sample-barcoded 5' primer. TCRdb redid the processing of the public reads, applying fastp at Q25 and MiXCR, and retained in-frame beta chains. Every distinct CDR3 protein forms one entry, paired with its most common genes and DNA. For this sample the table gives 1.5 million to 2 million distinct CDR3 sequences, of which about 35% were detected only once. Of the sample, over 9% falls within the top ten clones. Sequencing was performed on blood. The receptors were gathered from a woman in her twenties or thirties in good health.

This clonotype has more than one count but fewer than ten. The chain uses TRBV4-1 and TRBJ2-7; D unresolved. The CDR3 is made up of 15 amino acids. The V end was cut by 0 bases, the J end by 2 bases, with 11 bases between. CDR1 and CDR2 from the germline V gene are MGHRA and YSYEKL. CDR3 sequence reads: CASSQDAGRTYEQYF. CDR3 coding DNA: TGCGCCAGCAGCCAAGACGCAGGTCGAACCTACGAGCAGTACTTC.

The chain links TRBV5-1 to TRBJ2-1, with a tentative D call TRBD2 (6 bases). Trimming removed 3 bases from V and 8 bases from J, with 15 bases in between. This CDR3 spans 14 amino acids. The germline gives CDR1 SGHRS, CDR2 YFSETQ. The CDR3 sequence is CASSYQLAGDEQFF. For the CDR3, the DNA is TGCGCCAGCAGCTACCAACTAGCCGGGGATGAGCAGTTCTTC.

V and J are TRBV10-1 and TRBJ2-1; TRBD2 agrees at 13 bases. This CDR3 has 15 residues. V lost 2 bases, J lost 9 bases, and 4 bases stayed unmatched. Germline V lookup: CDR1 WNHNN, CDR2 SYGVQD (reference sequence). CDR3 nucleotides: TGCGCCAGCAGTGAGAGGACTAGCGGGAGAAGTGAGCAGTTCTTC. It codes for CASSERTSGRSEQFF.

The CDR3 protein is CSAGASGSYNEQFF. For the CDR3, the DNA is TGCAGTGCCGGCGCTAGCGGGTCCTACAATGAGCAGTTCTTC. The V gene is TRBV20-1, the J gene TRBJ2-1; 8 bases line up with TRBD2. The CDR3 totals 14 residues. Trimming cost V 6 bases and J 1 base; bases outside gene matches: 5. CDR1 is DFQATT and CDR2 is SNEGSKA in the germline V gene (reference sequence).

In its sample, this clonotype was seen a few times. The chain links TRBV6-5 to TRBJ2-4; TRBD1 might be the D (6 bases). This CDR3 comprises 13 residues. V lost 7 bases to trimming and J lost 9 bases, with 16 bases between them. In germline, CDR1 is MNHEY, CDR2 SVGAGI. The CDR3 sequence is CASTPRARGIQYF. The CDR3 nucleotides are TGTGCCAGCACCCCTAGGGCCAGGGGCATTCAGTACTTC.

The rearrangement uses TRBV6-5 and TRBJ2-1; TRBD2 matches 9 bases. The J call may not be correct, given that the DNA end is closer to TRBJ2-7. This CDR3 contains 14 residues. Per the germline V gene, CDR1 is MNHEY and CDR2 is SVGAGI. CDR3 coding DNA: TGTGCCAGCAGTATAGCGGGAGAGGGGTACGAGCAGTACTTC. Protein product: CASSIAGEGYEQYF.

A few counts support this clonotype. This chain connects TRBV10-3 to TRBJ1-5, with a weak D call TRBD1 (6 bases). The CDR3 runs 15 residues. Trimming shortened V by 4 bases and J by 0 bases, and 10 bases separated the two germline ends. The V gene's germline CDR1 is ENHRY and CDR2 SYGVKD. CDR3 in DNA: TGTGCCATCAGTGCTCAGGGGAATAGCAATCAGCCCCAGCATTTT. This translates into CAISAQGNSNQPQHF.

This clonotype has only a few counts. The gene calls are TRBV20-1 and TRBJ1-1; 8 bases agree with TRBD1. Germline V lookup: CDR1 DFQATT, CDR2 SNEGSKA (reference sequence). The CDR3 consists of 13 residues. V was pared by 5 bases and J by 4 bases, with 6 bases of the junction left unmatched. The CDR3 DNA reads TGCAGTGCTTCGACAGGGGCACTCACTGAAGCTTTCTTT. It yields the protein CSASTGALTEAFF.

This sequence joins TRBV3-1 and TRBJ1-4; a possible D gene is TRBD1 (5 bases). Germline V gives CDR1 LGHDT, CDR2 YNNKEL (reference sequence). The CDR3 spans 15 residues. Trimming removed 0 bases at V and 9 bases at J, with 14 bases between. The CDR3 bases are TGTGCCAGCAGCCAAGATGGGGGAGGGGACCAAAAACTGTTTTTT. Its translation is CASSQDGGGDQKLFF. Complete variable domain (other parts from reference TRBV3-1 and TRBJ1-4): DTAVSQTPKYLVTQMGNDKSIKCEQNLGHDTMYWYKQDSKKFLKIMFSYNNKELIINETVPNRFSPKSPDKAHLNLHINSLELGDSAVYFCASSQDGGGDQKLFFGSGTQLSVL.

V gene TRBV15 combines with J gene TRBJ2-1, with a tentative D call TRBD1 (6 bases). This CDR3 spans 14 amino acids. Per the germline V gene, CDR1 is LNHNV and CDR2 is YYDKDF (reference sequence). V was clipped by 6 bases and J by 8 bases, with 17 bases between them. The CDR3 spells CATSRDTLLDEQFF. CDR3 DNA: TGTGCCACCAGTAGGGACACGCTCTTGGATGAGCAGTTCTTC.

Comment on this clonotype: This may stem from a read error, because a much larger clone lies one nucleotide away. The J gene is TRBJ2-7, the V gene TRBV6-2 or TRBV6-3; 11 bases map to TRBD2. The V gene's germline CDR1 is MNHEY and CDR2 SVGEGT. CDR3 size: 17 residues. V lost 10 bases to trimming and J lost 6 bases; unmatched junction nucleotides: 20. CDR3 nucleotide sequence: TGTGCCACCCGAGCAGGCCTTGAGACTAGCGGGGTGGGCGAGCAGTACTTC. Its protein product is CATRAGLETSGVGEQYF.

CDR3 protein: CASNPEWGTEAFF. For the CDR3, the DNA is TGTGCCAGCAACCCTGAGTGGGGCACTGAAGCTTTCTTT. This chain uses TRBV5-5 with TRBJ1-1; D not certain. The CDR3 totals 13 residues. With 6 bases removed from V and 4 bases from J, the gap between germline ends came to 13 bases. Germline loops: CDR1 SGHKS, CDR2 YYEKEE (reference sequence).

This chain connects TRBV7-3 to TRBJ2-2; tentatively, D is TRBD2 (7 bases). This CDR3 spans 16 amino acids. Germline CDR1 reads SGHTA; CDR2 reads FQGTGA. V shed 2 bases and J shed 5 bases, with 15 bases lying between them. The CDR3: CASSLRSGEGTGELFF. CDR3 nucleotides: TGTGCCAGCAGCTTACGATCAGGGGAGGGAACCGGGGAGCTGTTTTTT.

The rearrangement links TRBV27 to TRBJ1-6; TRBD1 matches at 7 bases. CDR1 MNHEY and CDR2 SMNVEV come from the germline V gene (reference sequence). The J segment lost 6 bases and the V segment lost 8 bases, leaving 10 bases of the junction unmatched. This CDR3 is 15 amino acids long. CDR3 loop: CASLLTGDGNSPLHF. The CDR3 DNA follows: TGTGCCAGCCTTCTAACAGGGGATGGTAATTCACCCCTCCACTTT.

The rearrangement joins TRBV6-5 to TRBJ2-1; 10 nucleotides agree with TRBD2. V lost 4 bases, J lost 6 bases, and 18 bases stayed unmatched. Germline V gene data show CDR1 as MNHEY and CDR2 as SVGAGI. The CDR3 runs to 19 residues. CDR3: CASSSLGASSGGLINEQFF. DNA for the CDR3: TGTGCCAGCAGTTCGCTCGGGGCCTCTAGCGGGGGCCTCATCAATGAGCAGTTCTTC.

V is TRBV5-1 and J is TRBJ1-2, with a tentative D call TRBD1 (5 bases). Germline V gene sequence: CDR1 SGHRS, CDR2 YFSETQ. The V gene lost 7 bases and the J gene lost 6 bases, with 16 bases spanning the gap. The CDR3 is 13 residues long. The CDR3 sequence is CASHQGAGNGYTF. CDR3 nucleotide sequence: TGCGCCAGCCACCAAGGGGCCGGGAATGGCTACACCTTC.

A few counts support this clonotype. V and J are TRBV20-1 and TRBJ2-5; D is unclear. The DNA matches TRBJ2-7 better at its end, which makes the J call doubtful. Germline V lookup: CDR1 DFQATT, CDR2 SNEGSKA (reference sequence). The CDR3 runs 12 residues. CDR3 sequence (DNA): TGCAGTGCTAGAGGACCGGCCTCCGAGCAGTACTTC. Its translation: CSARGPASEQYF.

The genes are TRBV12-3 or TRBV12-4 and TRBJ2-1; D gene ambiguous. CDR3 length: 12 residues. The V end lost 6 bases, the J end lost 10 bases, and 13 bases lay between the germline ends. The chain's CDR3 is CASSIGPWEQFF. CDR3 bases: TGTGCCAGCAGCATTGGGCCTTGGGAGCAGTTCTTC.